This T cell receptor (beta chain) is from a study of cytomegalovirus exposure and HLA in healthy donors. Whole-study results and caveats: In a later analysis, around 18,000 TCR beta sequences were associated with HLA alleles at 0.05 false discovery rate.

V lost 5 bases to trimming and J lost 2 bases, with 6 bases between them. Germline CDR1 is DFQATT and CDR2 is SNEGSKA (reference sequence). The CDR3 is 11 amino acids. PCR was performed using 60 Vbeta and 13 Jbeta primers. The method was immunoSEQ multiplex PCR; TCRdb's version includes in-frame clones alone and lacks a portion of them. Here the sample spans more than 150,000 clones, roughly 82% being singletons. This clone was seen only once. Its antigen is not known. The V call is TRBV20-1, the J call TRBJ2-5; D possibly corresponds to TRBD2 (6 bases). This sequence was found in a girl aged 2 to 10 in good health and CMV-seropositive. Sequencing was performed on PBMCs. CDR3 protein: CSAGGQETQYF. The DNA for the CDR3 is TGCAGTGCTGGGGGGCAAGAGACCCAGTACTTC.